This passage covers 10 T cell receptor beta chains from one sample sequenced in a study of CD8+ T cells in alopecia areata. Sequencing relied on a cDNA template that was reverse transcribed from extracted RNA. TCRdb's table, derived via immunoSEQ multiplex PCR, lists solely in-frame clones and lacks some. The data hold 150,000 to 200,000 clones, with about three fifths observed a single time. The sequencing input was CD4+ T cells sorted from blood. Every receptor here comes from a human donor in good health.

This clone was seen only once. This rearrangement joins TRBV28 to TRBJ2-7; 7 bases are a match to TRBD1. With 4 bases clipped from V and 1 base from J, the junction kept 7 bases outside the gene matches. The V gene's germline CDR1 is MDHEN and CDR2 SYDVKM. The CDR3 extends over 15 amino acids. DNA of the CDR3: TGTGCCAGCAGTTCATCCGGACAGGTTTCCTACGAGCAGTACTTC. It encodes CASSSSGQVSYEQYF.

A few counts support this clone. The V call is TRBV28, the J call TRBJ2-4; 7 bases match TRBD2. The CDR3 loop spans 15 amino acids. V dropped 3 bases and J dropped 1; count of bases not matched to a gene: 3. CDR1 is MDHEN, CDR2 SYDVKM, per germline. CDR3 nucleotides: TGTGCCAGCAGTTTCGGGGGGACGGCCAAAAACATTCAGTACTTC. It encodes CASSFGGTAKNIQYF. Full variable domain (remainder filled in from reference TRBV28 and TRBJ2-4): DVKVTQSSRYLVKRTGEKVFLECVQDMDHENMFWYRQDPGLGLRLIYFSYDVKMKEKGDIPEGYSVSREKKERFSLILESASTNQTSMYLCASSFGGTAKNIQYFGAGTRLSVL.

This clone was observed a handful of times. The V and J genes are TRBV18 and TRBJ2-7, with D unclear. Per the germline V gene, CDR1 is KGHSH and CDR2 is LQKENI. V was clipped by 3 bases and J by 2 bases, with 5 bases between them. CDR3 length equals 12 residues. The CDR3 bases are TGTGCCAGCTCACCGGCAGCCTACGAGCAGTACTTC. It encodes CASSPAAYEQYF.

This clone was counted a few times. The chain is built from TRBV29-1 and TRBJ2-7; 12 bases align to TRBD1. V lost 7 bases and J lost 6; bases outside the gene matches: 10. The germline CDR1 and CDR2 sequences are SQVTM and ANQGSEA. CDR3 size: 14 residues. CDR3 bases: TGCAGCGCAAAACCCGGGACAGGGGGCAGCGAGCAGTACTTC. Translating it yields CSAKPGTGGSEQYF.

This clone has just a few counts. The chain has TRBV4-1 and TRBJ2-7; 13 bases map to TRBD2. Germline V gene sequence: CDR1 MGHRA, CDR2 YSYEKL. This CDR3 contains 13 residues. V lost 8 bases, J lost 7 bases, and 5 bases stayed unmatched. For the CDR3, the DNA is TGCGCCAGCGGGGGACTAGCGGGAAATGAGCAGTACTTC. It translates to CASGGLAGNEQYF.

This clone has a single count. The chain links TRBV29-1 to TRBJ1-1, with D hard to call. The CDR3 is 13 residues long. CDR1 is SQVTM, CDR2 ANQGSEA, per germline. V was clipped by 3 bases and J by 0 bases, with 8 bases between them. CDR3 in amino acids: CSVDARMNTEAFF. CDR3 sequence (DNA): TGCAGCGTTGACGCGCGTATGAACACTGAAGCTTTCTTT.

The chain employs TRBV7-6 and TRBJ1-5, with D unclear. Deletions cut 5 bases from V and 6 bases from J, with 14 bases between. This CDR3 has 14 residues. Germline V gives CDR1 SGHVS, CDR2 FNYEAQ. CDR3 DNA sequence: TGTGCCAGCAGCCGGACCGAAGGAGGTCAGCCCCAGCATTTT. Its protein is CASSRTEGGQPQHF.

This rearrangement joins TRBV6-6 to TRBJ2-2, with no clear D. This CDR3 contains 15 residues. Deletions cut 5 bases from V and 7 bases from J, with 17 bases between. CDR1 and CDR2 (germline): MNHNY, SVGAGI (reference sequence). The CDR3 sequence: CASSPLTVPSGELFF. The CDR3 DNA reads TGTGCCAGCAGTCCCCTCACCGTCCCTAGCGGGGAGCTGTTTTTT.

This clone has a handful of counts. This chain links TRBV5-4 with TRBJ1-1, with D uncertain. CDR1 is SGHNT and CDR2 is YYREEE in the germline V gene (reference sequence). V gave up 5 bases and J gave up 0 bases, with 14 bases separating them. The CDR3 runs 15 residues. CDR3 in amino acids: CASSSARTLNTEAFF. For the CDR3, the DNA is TGTGCCAGCAGTTCGGCAAGGACGTTGAACACTGAAGCTTTCTTT.

This clone has only one observation. The genes are TRBV30 and TRBJ2-3, with 8 bases matching TRBD1. This CDR3 spans 14 amino acids. J lost 3 bases, V lost 4 bases, and 6 bases had no gene match. Germline values: CDR1 GTSNPN, CDR2 SVGIG (reference sequence). CDR3 region: CAWTRDRLTDTQYF. CDR3 in DNA: TGTGCCTGGACCCGGGACAGGTTGACAGATACGCAGTATTTT.